This T cell receptor (beta chain) was recovered during a study of blood T cell repertoires in COVID-19. Worth noting for this clone: Germline is not matched at one junction end, which may reflect a read error.

Produced via immunoSEQ multiplex PCR; TCRdb's table is partial and in-frame only. In the table there are 200,000 to 300,000 clones, around nine tenths of which are singletons. CDR3 length equals 14 residues. The germline V gene encodes CDR1 SGHNT and CDR2 YYREEE (reference sequence). The receptor was isolated from a man aged 25 to 45 with COVID-19, enrolled during active disease. Sequenced input: peripheral blood. The chain combines TRBV5-4 with TRBJ2-5; TRBD1 agrees at 8 bases. CDR3 DNA sequence: TGTGCCAGCAGCTTGGGACGGACAGGGCTTTCGCGGGACTTC. This sequence encodes CASSLGRTGLSRDF.